A selection of T cell receptor beta chains follows, all from one sample in a study of T cell responses to AZD1222 COVID-19 vaccine. This table comes from immunoSEQ multiplex PCR, and its TCRdb copy is limited to in-frame clones, with some not included. The sample has around 140,000 clones, 85% to 90% seen once. The sample was peripheral blood, taken on day 0 of AZD1222 vaccination. These receptors were obtained from an adult in good health. The CDR3 runs from the conserved cysteine through the conserved F or W. Fields, in order: D gene, clone size, J gene, V gene, CDR3 protein, CDR3 DNA. The D gene is left open where the match is weak. The size field is filled for only some rows; it gives once, few, many or a size class.

d_call: TRBD1; clone_size: few; j_call: TRBJ2-1; v_call: TRBV3-1/TRBV3-2; cdr3_aa: CASSQVVQGAYPPFF; cdr3_nt: TGTGCCAGCAGCCAAGTAGTGCAGGGGGCTTACCCCCCGTTCTTC
d_call: -; clone_size: -; j_call: TRBJ2-7; v_call: TRBV5-1; cdr3_aa: CASSVGATEQYF; cdr3_nt: TGCGCCAGCAGCGTAGGGGCCACCGAGCAGTACTTC
d_call: -; clone_size: -; j_call: TRBJ1-2; v_call: TRBV10-2; cdr3_aa: CASRGDGYYGYTF; cdr3_nt: TGCGCCAGCAGAGGGGACGGATACTATGGCTACACCTTC
d_call: -; clone_size: -; j_call: TRBJ2-3; v_call: TRBV7-2; cdr3_aa: CASRLRGLRTDTQYF; cdr3_nt: TGTGCCAGCAGGCTTCGGGGTTTACGCACAGATACGCAGTATTTT
d_call: -; clone_size: -; j_call: TRBJ1-2; v_call: TRBV28; cdr3_aa: CASSLSTEFYGYTF; cdr3_nt: TGTGCCAGCAGTTTATCGACAGAATTCTATGGCTACACCTTC
d_call: TRBD1; clone_size: -; j_call: TRBJ1-5; v_call: TRBV15; cdr3_aa: CATSGRDRGSNQPQHF; cdr3_nt: TGTGCCACCAGCGGCCGGGACAGGGGGAGCAATCAGCCCCAGCATTTT
d_call: -; clone_size: -; j_call: TRBJ1-3; v_call: TRBV15; cdr3_aa: CATSRGAQSSGNTIYF; cdr3_nt: TGTGCCACCAGCAGAGGGGCGCAGAGCTCTGGAAACACCATATATTTT
d_call: -; clone_size: -; j_call: TRBJ1-4; v_call: TRBV4-3; cdr3_aa: CASSQVSAGLEKLFF; cdr3_nt: TGCGCCAGCAGCCAAGTTTCGGCAGGGCTCGAAAAACTGTTTTTT
d_call: -; clone_size: -; j_call: TRBJ2-7; v_call: TRBV27; cdr3_aa: CASSPPEGYEQYF; cdr3_nt: TGTGCCAGCAGCCCACCTGAGGGCTACGAGCAGTACTTC
d_call: -; clone_size: -; j_call: TRBJ1-6; v_call: TRBV6-4; cdr3_aa: CASSDGGSGSPLHF; cdr3_nt: TGTGCCAGCAGTGACGGGGGCAGCGGTTCACCCCTCCACTTT
d_call: TRBD1; clone_size: -; j_call: TRBJ1-1; v_call: TRBV10-2; cdr3_aa: CASSARSYRQGLSNTEAFF; cdr3_nt: TGCGCCAGCAGTGCTAGAAGTTATCGACAGGGCCTTTCGAACACTGAAGCTTTCTTT
d_call: TRBD1; clone_size: -; j_call: TRBJ1-6; v_call: TRBV7-9; cdr3_aa: CASSSQGDSPLHF; cdr3_nt: TGTGCCAGCAGCTCACAGGGGGATTCACCCCTCCACTTT
d_call: -; clone_size: -; j_call: TRBJ1-6; v_call: TRBV3-1/TRBV3-2; cdr3_aa: CASSQEGPGRYNSPLHF; cdr3_nt: TGTGCCAGCAGCCAAGAAGGTCCCGGACGGTATAATTCACCCCTCCACTTT
d_call: TRBD1; clone_size: -; j_call: TRBJ2-3; v_call: TRBV7-9; cdr3_aa: CASTIQGISTDTQYF; cdr3_nt: TGTGCCAGCACAATACAGGGGATAAGCACAGATACGCAGTATTTT
d_call: -; clone_size: once; j_call: TRBJ1-5; v_call: TRBV5-8; cdr3_aa: CASSLGSHEGQPQHF; cdr3_nt: TGTGCCAGCAGCTTGGGCAGTCATGAAGGGCAGCCCCAGCATTTT
d_call: -; clone_size: -; j_call: TRBJ2-2; v_call: TRBV7-6; cdr3_aa: CASSLRDTGQNTGELFF; cdr3_nt: TGTGCCAGCAGCTTACGGGACACCGGGCAAAACACCGGGGAGCTGTTTTTT
d_call: -; clone_size: -; j_call: TRBJ1-2; v_call: TRBV19; cdr3_aa: CASSMESGTRGYTF; cdr3_nt: TGTGCCAGTAGTATGGAATCGGGGACACGAGGCTACACCTTC
d_call: -; clone_size: -; j_call: TRBJ1-5; v_call: TRBV7-9; cdr3_aa: CASSFGGANQPQHF; cdr3_nt: TGTGCCAGCAGCTTTGGAGGGGCAAATCAGCCCCAGCATTTT
d_call: -; clone_size: -; j_call: TRBJ1-1; v_call: TRBV6-5; cdr3_aa: CASSYSPGLNTEAFF; cdr3_nt: TGTGCCAGCAGTTACTCCCCCGGACTGAACACTGAAGCTTTCTTT
d_call: -; clone_size: once; j_call: TRBJ2-7; v_call: TRBV7-8; cdr3_aa: CASSFGASYEQYF; cdr3_nt: TGTGCCAGCAGCTTCGGAGCCTCCTACGAGCAGTACTTC
d_call: TRBD1; clone_size: -; j_call: TRBJ1-2; v_call: TRBV19; cdr3_aa: CASSGQGDYGYTF; cdr3_nt: TGTGCCAGTAGTGGACAGGGCGACTATGGCTACACCTTC